This T cell receptor (beta chain) came from a study of T cells after yellow fever vaccination. MiXCR was run by TCRdb on the 5' RACE reads, yielding one entry per CDR3 protein. The data hold approximately 550,000 distinct CDR3 sequences, with 15% to 20% observed a single time. This clonotype came up many times. The junction departs from germline at one end; a sequencing error may be responsible. This CDR3 region has 14 residues. CDR1 and CDR2 from the germline V gene are SGHRS and YFSETQ. The sequence was obtained from a man aged 25 to 45 who received the YFV17D yellow fever vaccine. This chain joins TRBV5-1 and TRBJ2-7; D is unclear. Specimen: PBMCs, collected 15 days after the yellow fever booster vaccination. Here the CDR3 reads CASSLDPVSYEQYF. The CDR3 DNA is TGTGCCAGCAGTTTAGACCCCGTCTCCTACGAGCAGTACTTC.